This TCR beta chain was sequenced in a study of metastatic and nonmetastatic thyroid tumors. General study findings and limits: Malignant thyroid tumors reportedly had TCR beta diversity that was significantly higher than in benign nodules, in blood and tumor.

Every patient underwent thyroid surgery untreated. This clone was seen just once. Its antigen remains unidentified. This may stem from a read error, because a much larger clone lies one nucleotide away. V dropped 3 bases and J dropped 14; count of bases not matched to a gene: 10. This CDR3 is built from 14 residues. Germline CDR1 and CDR2: KGHSH and LQKENI. With MiXCR, TCRdb reprocessed the PCR reads. The table records 8,000 to 10,000 clones, approximately 15% of them present only once. The clonotype was recovered from a female donor with papillary thyroid cancer or a benign thyroid nodule (not recorded which). Some clones in this sample may be carry-over from other donors' samples. What was sequenced was blood. The genes are TRBV18 and TRBJ2-1, with 10 positions matching TRBD2. The CDR3 spells CASSPDGTSVRKFF. In nucleotides, the CDR3 is TGTGCCAGCTCACCGGATGGGACTAGCGTGAGGAAGTTCTTC.